This TCR beta chain was identified during a study of OX40 agonist ivuxolimab in advanced cancers. Findings and limits, study-wide: Relative to CD4+, CD8+ T cells held more expanded clones on average. Among the lowest peripheral clonal expansion occurred in 0.1-3.0 mg/kg partial responders. Doses of 0.1 to 3.0 mg/kg were accompanied by clonal expansion of CD4+ and CD8+ blood T cells by week 6.

Method: immunoSEQ multiplex PCR; TCRdb's copy keeps in-frame clones and lacks some. The sample lists about 50,000 clones; approximately 90% were seen once. This CDR3 region has 14 residues. Trimming removed 5 bases from V and 3 bases from J; junction bases left unmatched: 5. Germline CDR1 reads SGHDT; CDR2 reads YYEEEE. This clone is medium-sized. As yet, its antigen is unknown. Sequencing was performed on CD4+ or CD8+ T cells sorted from blood, taken in a trial of the OX40 agonist ivuxolimab. This clonotype was sampled from an adult with an advanced solid tumor such as melanoma, head and neck, liver or kidney cancer. The V call is TRBV5-6, the J call TRBJ1-1; 9 bases are shared with TRBD1. The CDR3, as DNA: TGTGCCAGCAGAGAACAGGGGGCGGACACTGAAGCTTTCTTT. This sequence encodes CASREQGADTEAFF.